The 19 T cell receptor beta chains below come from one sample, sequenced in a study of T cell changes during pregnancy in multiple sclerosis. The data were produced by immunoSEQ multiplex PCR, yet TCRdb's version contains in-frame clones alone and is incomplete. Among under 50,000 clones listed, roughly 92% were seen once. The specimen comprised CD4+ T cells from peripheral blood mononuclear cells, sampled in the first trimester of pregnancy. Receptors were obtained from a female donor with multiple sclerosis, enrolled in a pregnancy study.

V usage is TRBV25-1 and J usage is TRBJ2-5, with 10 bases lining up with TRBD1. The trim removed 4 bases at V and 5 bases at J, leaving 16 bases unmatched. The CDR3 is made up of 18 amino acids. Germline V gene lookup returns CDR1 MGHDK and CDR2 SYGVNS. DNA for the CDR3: TGTGCCAGCAGTGTTGGCCTGGGACAGGGGCTTGGGGCGGAGACCCAGTACTTC. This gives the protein CASSVGLGQGLGAETQYF.

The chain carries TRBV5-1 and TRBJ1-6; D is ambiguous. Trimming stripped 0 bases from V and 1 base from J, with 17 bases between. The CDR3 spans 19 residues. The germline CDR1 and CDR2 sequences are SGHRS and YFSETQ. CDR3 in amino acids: CASSLAFHGESSYNSPLHF. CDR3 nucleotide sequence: TGCGCCAGCAGCTTGGCATTTCACGGGGAGTCTTCCTATAATTCACCCCTCCACTTT.

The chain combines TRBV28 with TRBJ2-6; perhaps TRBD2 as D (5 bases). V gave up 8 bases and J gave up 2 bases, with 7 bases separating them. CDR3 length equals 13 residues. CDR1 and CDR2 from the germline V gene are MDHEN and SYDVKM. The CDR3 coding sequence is TGTGCCAGCGTCGGGGCTGGGGCCAACGTCCTGACTTTC. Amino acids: CASVGAGANVLTF.

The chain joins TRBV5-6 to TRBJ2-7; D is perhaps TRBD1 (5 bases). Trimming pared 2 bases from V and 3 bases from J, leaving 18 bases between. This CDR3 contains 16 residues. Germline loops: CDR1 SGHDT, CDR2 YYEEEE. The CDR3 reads CASSFRRHDRSYEQYF. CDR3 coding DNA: TGTGCCAGCAGCTTCAGGCGCCATGACAGAAGCTACGAGCAGTACTTC.

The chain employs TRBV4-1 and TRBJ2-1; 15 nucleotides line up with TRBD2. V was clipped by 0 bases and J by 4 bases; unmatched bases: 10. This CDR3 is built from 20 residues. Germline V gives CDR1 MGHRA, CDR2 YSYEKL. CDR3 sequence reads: CASSQDPRTSGRAKYNEQFF. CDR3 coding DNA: TGCGCCAGCAGCCAAGATCCGAGGACTAGCGGGAGGGCCAAGTACAATGAGCAGTTCTTC.

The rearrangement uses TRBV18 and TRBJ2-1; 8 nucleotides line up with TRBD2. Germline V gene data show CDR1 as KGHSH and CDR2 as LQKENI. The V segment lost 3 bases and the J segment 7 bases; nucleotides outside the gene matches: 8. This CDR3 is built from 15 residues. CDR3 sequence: CASSPSGGTGNEQFF. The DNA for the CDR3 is TGTGCCAGCTCACCGAGCGGGGGAACAGGGAATGAGCAGTTCTTC. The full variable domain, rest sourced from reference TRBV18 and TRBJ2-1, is NAGVMQNPRHLVRRRGQEARLRCSPMKGHSHVYWYRQLPEEGLKFMVYLQKENIIDESGMPKERFSAEFPKEGPSILRIQQVVRGDSAAYFCASSPSGGTGNEQFFGPGTRLTVL.

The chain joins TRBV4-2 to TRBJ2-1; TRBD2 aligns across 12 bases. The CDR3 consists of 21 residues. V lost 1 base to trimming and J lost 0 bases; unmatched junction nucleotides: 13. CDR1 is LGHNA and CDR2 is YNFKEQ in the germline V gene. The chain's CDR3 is CASSQGIRLAGVISSYNEQFF. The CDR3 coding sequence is TGTGCCAGCAGCCAAGGGATAAGACTAGCGGGAGTTATCAGCTCCTACAATGAGCAGTTCTTC.

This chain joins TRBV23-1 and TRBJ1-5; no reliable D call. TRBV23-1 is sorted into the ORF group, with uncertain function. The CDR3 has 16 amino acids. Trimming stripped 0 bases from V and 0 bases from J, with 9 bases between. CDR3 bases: TGCGCCAGCAGTCAATCGACGGACTTTAGCAATCAGCCCCAGCATTTT. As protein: CASSQSTDFSNQPQHF.

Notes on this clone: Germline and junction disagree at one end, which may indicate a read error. CDR3 DNA: TGTGCCGGGAGGGAGGGTGCGACCCAGTACTTC. The encoded protein is CAGREGATQYF. The chain is built from TRBV30 and TRBJ2-5; TRBD2 matches at 7 bases. The CDR3 loop spans 11 amino acids. From germline, CDR1 is GTSNPN and CDR2 SVGIG (reference sequence). Full variable domain (remainder filled in from reference TRBV30 and TRBJ2-5): SQTIHQWPATLVQPVGSPLSLECTVEGTSNPNLYWYRQAAGRGLQLLFYSVGIGQISSEVPQNLSASRPQDRQFILSSKKLLLSDSGFYLCAGREGATQYFGPGTRLLVL.

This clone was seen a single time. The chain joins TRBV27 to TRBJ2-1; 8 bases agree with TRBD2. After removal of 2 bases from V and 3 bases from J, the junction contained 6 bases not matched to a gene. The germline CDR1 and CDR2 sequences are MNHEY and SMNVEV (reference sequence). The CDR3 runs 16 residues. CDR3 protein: CASSLIASGFYNEQFF. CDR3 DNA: TGTGCCAGCAGTTTAATAGCTAGCGGGTTCTACAATGAGCAGTTCTTC.

As DNA, the CDR3 is TGTGCCAGCAGTTACGTAACAGGGCCTTCCTACAATGAGCAGTTCTTC. This encodes CASSYVTGPSYNEQFF. The chain carries TRBV6-6 and TRBJ2-1; TRBD1 might be the D (6 bases). The CDR3 has 16 amino acids. Germline CDR1 is MNHNY and CDR2 is SVGAGI (reference sequence). V lost 2 bases and J lost 1, with 12 bases in between.

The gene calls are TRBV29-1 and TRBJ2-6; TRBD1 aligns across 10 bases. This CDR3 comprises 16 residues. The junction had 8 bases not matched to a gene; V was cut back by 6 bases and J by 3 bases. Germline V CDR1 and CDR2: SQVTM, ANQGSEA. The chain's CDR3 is CSVWDRGGDGANVLTF. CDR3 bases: TGCAGCGTATGGGACAGGGGTGGGGATGGGGCCAACGTCCTGACTTTC.

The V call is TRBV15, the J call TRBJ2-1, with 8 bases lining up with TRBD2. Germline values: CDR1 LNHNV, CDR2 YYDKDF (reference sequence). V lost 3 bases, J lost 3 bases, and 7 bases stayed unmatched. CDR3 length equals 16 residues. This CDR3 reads CATSSKTSGHYNEQFF. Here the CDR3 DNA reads TGTGCCACCAGCAGTAAAACTAGCGGACACTACAATGAGCAGTTCTTC. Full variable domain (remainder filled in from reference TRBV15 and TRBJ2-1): DAMVIQNPRYQVTQFGKPVTLSCSQTLNHNVMYWYQQKSSQAPKLLFHYYDKDFNNEADTPDNFQSRRPNTSFCFLDIRSPGLGDTAMYLCATSSKTSGHYNEQFFGPGTRLTVL.

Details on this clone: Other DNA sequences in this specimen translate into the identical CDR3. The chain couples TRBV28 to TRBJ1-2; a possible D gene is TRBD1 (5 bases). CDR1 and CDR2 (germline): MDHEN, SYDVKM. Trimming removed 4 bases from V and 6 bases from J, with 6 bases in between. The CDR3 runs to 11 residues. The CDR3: CASSSGDGYTF. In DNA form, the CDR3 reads TGTGCCAGCAGTTCGGGGGATGGCTACACCTTC.

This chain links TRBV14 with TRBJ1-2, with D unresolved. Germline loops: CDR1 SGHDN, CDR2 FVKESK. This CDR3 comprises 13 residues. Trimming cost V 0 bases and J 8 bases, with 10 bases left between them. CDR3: CASSQDLEGGYTF. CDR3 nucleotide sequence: TGTGCCAGCAGCCAAGATCTCGAGGGAGGCTACACCTTC.

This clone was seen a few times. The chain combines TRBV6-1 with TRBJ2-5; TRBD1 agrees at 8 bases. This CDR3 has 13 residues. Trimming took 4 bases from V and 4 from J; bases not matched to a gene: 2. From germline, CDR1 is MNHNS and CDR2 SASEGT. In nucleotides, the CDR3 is TGTGCCAGCAGTGGGGGACAGGTAGAGACCCAGTACTTC. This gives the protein CASSGGQVETQYF.

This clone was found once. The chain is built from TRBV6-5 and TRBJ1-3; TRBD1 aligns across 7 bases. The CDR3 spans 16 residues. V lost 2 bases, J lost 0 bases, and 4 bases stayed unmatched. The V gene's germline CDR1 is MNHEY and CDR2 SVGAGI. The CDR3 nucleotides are TGTGCCAGCAGTTACGAGTACAGGGGCTCTGGAAACACCATATATTTT. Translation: CASSYEYRGSGNTIYF.

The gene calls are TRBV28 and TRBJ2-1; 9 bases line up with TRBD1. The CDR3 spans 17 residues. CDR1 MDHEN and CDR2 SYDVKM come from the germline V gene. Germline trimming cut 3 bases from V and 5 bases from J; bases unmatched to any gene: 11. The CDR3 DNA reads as TGTGCCAGCAGTTTTCCTAAAGGGGACAGGGCTAACAATGAGCAGTTCTTC. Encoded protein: CASSFPKGDRANNEQFF.

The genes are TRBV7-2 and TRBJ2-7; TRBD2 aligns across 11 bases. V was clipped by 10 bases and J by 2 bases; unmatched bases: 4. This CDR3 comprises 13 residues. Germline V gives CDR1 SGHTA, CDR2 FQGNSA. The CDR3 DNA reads TGTGCCACAGGGACTAGCGGAGCCTACGAGCAGTACTTC. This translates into CATGTSGAYEQYF.